One and the same sample provided the 5 T cell receptor beta chains below, sequenced in a study of OX40 agonist ivuxolimab in advanced cancers. Repertoires were generated with immunoSEQ multiplex PCR, while TCRdb's copy carries only in-frame clones and drops some. The sample has roughly 88,000 clones, approximately 89% seen once; the top ten hold 4.5% to 5.5%. Specimen: CD4+ or CD8+ T cells sorted from blood, collected in a trial of the OX40 agonist ivuxolimab. These receptors were taken from an adult with an advanced solid tumor such as melanoma, head and neck, liver or kidney cancer.

The V and J genes are TRBV4-3 and TRBJ2-1; D gene unclear. Trimming took off 3 bases at V and 6 bases at J, with 3 bases between the two ends. Germline-derived CDR1 and CDR2 are LGHNA and YSLEER. This CDR3 spans 11 amino acids. The CDR3 nucleotides read TGCGCCAGCAGCCAGGTCAATGAGCAGTTCTTC. Translation gives CASSQVNEQFF.

The rearrangement uses TRBV27 and TRBJ2-2, with D maybe TRBD2 (6 bases). V lost 6 bases and J 6 bases, leaving 14 bases between the germline ends. The CDR3 spans 14 residues. Germline values: CDR1 MNHEY, CDR2 SMNVEV (reference sequence). The CDR3 bases are TGTGCCAGCAGCATGGCCGGGAGACCCGGGGAGCTGTTTTTT. It codes for CASSMAGRPGELFF.

This rearrangement joins TRBV25-1 to TRBJ1-4, with 7 bases that match TRBD1. V lost 6 bases and J lost 4; bases outside the gene matches: 5. Per germline, CDR1 MGHDK and CDR2 SYGVNS. CDR3 length: 14 residues. The CDR3 bases are TGTGCCAGCAGAGACGGGACAGTTAATGAAAAACTGTTTTTT. This gives the protein CASRDGTVNEKLFF. The complete variable domain, with remaining parts taken from reference TRBV25-1 and TRBJ1-4, reads EADIYQTPRYLVIGTGKKITLECSQTMGHDKMYWYQQDPGMELHLIHYSYGVNSTEKGDLSSESTVSRIRTEHFPLTLESARPSHTSQYLCASRDGTVNEKLFFGSGTQLSVL.

This clone was recorded once. V usage is TRBV25-1 and J usage is TRBJ1-6; D gene uncertain. The CDR3 is 14 amino acids. Germline V gene sequence: CDR1 MGHDK, CDR2 SYGVNS. V shed 0 bases and J shed 9 bases, with 9 bases lying between them. The CDR3 nucleotides are TGTGCCAGCAGTGAATATGGGCCTTCTTCACCCCTCCACTTT. The encoded protein is CASSEYGPSSPLHF.

V is TRBV6-1 and J is TRBJ2-1, with 12 nucleotides matching TRBD2. Trimming took 5 bases from V and 4 from J; bases not matched to a gene: 3. Germline CDR1 reads MNHNS; CDR2 reads SASEGT. The CDR3 is 15 amino acids. The CDR3 DNA sequence: TGTGCCAGCAGTCCACTAGCGGGGGGTTACAATGAGCAGTTCTTC. Protein product: CASSPLAGGYNEQFF.